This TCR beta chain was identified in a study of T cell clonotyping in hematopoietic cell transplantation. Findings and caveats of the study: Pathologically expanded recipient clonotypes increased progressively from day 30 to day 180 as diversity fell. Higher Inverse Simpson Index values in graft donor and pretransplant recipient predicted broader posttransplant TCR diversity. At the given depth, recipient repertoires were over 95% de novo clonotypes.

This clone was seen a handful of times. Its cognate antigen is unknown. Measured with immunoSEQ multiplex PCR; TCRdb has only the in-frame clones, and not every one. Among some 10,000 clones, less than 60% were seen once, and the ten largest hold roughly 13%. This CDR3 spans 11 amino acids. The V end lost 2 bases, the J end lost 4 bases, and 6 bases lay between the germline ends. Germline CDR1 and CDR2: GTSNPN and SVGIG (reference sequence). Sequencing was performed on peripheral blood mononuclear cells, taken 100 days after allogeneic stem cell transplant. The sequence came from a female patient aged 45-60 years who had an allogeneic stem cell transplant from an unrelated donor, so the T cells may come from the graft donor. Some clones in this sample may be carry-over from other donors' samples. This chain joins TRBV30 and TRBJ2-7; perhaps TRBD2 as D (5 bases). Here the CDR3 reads CAWSPGYEQYF. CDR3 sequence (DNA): TGTGCCTGGAGTCCGGGGTACGAGCAGTACTTC.